These 19 T cell receptor beta chains share one sample of origin, sequenced in a study of blood T cells in healthy people across ages. With a J-beta primer mix and a sample-barcoded 5' primer, a second PCR ran about 6 to 11 cycles. TCRdb reanalysed the 5' RACE reads using MiXCR and keeps one entry per CDR3 protein. The data show 450,000 to 700,000 distinct CDR3 sequences, approximately 30% seen once. Source material: blood. The receptors were sampled from a woman in her 70s in good health.

The chain recombines TRBV20-1 with TRBJ2-5; 9 bases are a match to TRBD2. The last part of the DNA fits TRBJ2-7 better; the J call may be wrong. From germline, CDR1 is DFQATT and CDR2 SNEGSKA (reference sequence). CDR3 length: 15 residues. The CDR3 spells CSARDRGRALYEQYF. CDR3 coding DNA: TGCAGTGCTAGAGATCGCGGGAGGGCCCTCTACGAGCAGTACTTC.

The chain combines TRBV29-1 with TRBJ2-1; D call uncertain. The CDR3 totals 12 residues. Per germline, CDR1 SQVTM and CDR2 ANQGSEA. The V end lost 4 bases, the J end lost 10 bases, and 14 bases lay between the germline ends. The CDR3 coding sequence is TGCAGCGTTGTATTTGAAGGCGGAGAGCAGTTCTTC. Protein sequence: CSVVFEGGEQFF.

CDR3 nucleotide sequence: TGCAGTGCCACCTCGAACTATGGCTACACCTTC. As protein: CSATSNYGYTF. The chain employs TRBV20-1 and TRBJ1-2; D call uncertain. Germline values: CDR1 DFQATT, CDR2 SNEGSKA (reference sequence). The CDR3 runs to 11 residues. Deletions cut 6 bases from V and 2 bases from J, with 7 bases between.

This clonotype has only a few counts. The V and J genes are TRBV5-1 and TRBJ2-2; possibly TRBD1 for D (6 bases). Germline V gives CDR1 SGHRS, CDR2 YFSETQ. V dropped 5 bases and J dropped 1 base, with 12 bases sitting between them. The CDR3 covers 15 residues. CDR3 in amino acids: CASRLGHQNTGELFF. The CDR3 DNA sequence: TGCGCCAGCAGACTGGGACACCAGAACACCGGGGAGCTGTTTTTT.

Written as DNA, the CDR3 is TGTGCCAGCAGCCCTGACAGGGGTGATGAGCAGTTCTTC. Translated, it gives CASSPDRGDEQFF. This rearrangement joins TRBV7-3 to TRBJ2-5; 8 bases match TRBD1. The J call is uncertain, as TRBJ2-1 better fits the DNA end. The CDR3 extends over 13 amino acids. The germline V gene has CDR1 SGHTA and CDR2 FQGTGA.

This clonotype has a handful of counts. J is TRBJ2-4 and V is TRBV2; D perhaps matches TRBD1 (7 bases). Trimming pared 3 bases from V and 8 bases from J, leaving 8 bases between. Germline CDR1 and CDR2: SNHLY and FYNNEI. The CDR3 covers 12 residues. This CDR3 is CASSDRGDIQYF. In nucleotides, the CDR3 is TGTGCCAGCAGTGACAGGGGGGACATTCAGTACTTC.

A few counts support this clonotype. The chain has TRBV12-3 or TRBV12-4 and TRBJ2-3; perhaps TRBD2 as D (6 bases). Trimming cost V 2 bases and J 0 bases, with 12 bases left between them. This CDR3 contains 16 residues. CDR3 nucleotide sequence: TGTGCCAGCAGTTTAAGAGGGGACTCTAGCACAGATACGCAGTATTTT. Translated, it gives CASSLRGDSSTDTQYF.

A few counts support this clonotype. CDR3 in amino acids: CASSLQVATNEKLFF. For the CDR3, the DNA is TGTGCCAGCAGCTTACAAGTTGCAACTAATGAAAAACTGTTTTTT. V and J are TRBV11-2 and TRBJ1-4; D remains ambiguous. Looked up from germline, CDR1 is SGHAT and CDR2 is FQNNGV. The CDR3 has 15 residues. Trimming took off 2 bases at V and 0 bases at J, with 7 bases between the two ends.

This clonotype turned up a few times. One end of the junction varies from germline; a read error may be responsible. The rearrangement links TRBV5-1 to TRBJ2-7; D ambiguous. The germline V gene encodes CDR1 SGHRS and CDR2 YFSETQ. This CDR3 is built from 14 residues. The CDR3 DNA is TGCGCTAGCAGCTTGGAAGCTAACCACTACGAGCAGTACTTC. Amino acids: CASSLEANHYEQYF.

The chain carries TRBV3-1 and TRBJ1-2; 7 bases line up with TRBD1. CDR1 is LGHDT, CDR2 YNNKEL, per germline (reference sequence). CDR3 length: 12 residues. V lost 1 base to trimming and J lost 9 bases; unmatched junction nucleotides: 2. CDR3: CASSQVQGSYTF. For the CDR3, the DNA is TGTGCCAGCAGCCAAGTACAGGGGAGCTACACCTTC.

A few counts support this clonotype. This sequence may be a read error, since a much larger clone differs from it by one base. The V gene is TRBV7-9, the J gene TRBJ1-1; perhaps TRBD1 as D (6 bases). In germline, CDR1 is SEHNR, CDR2 FQNEAQ (reference sequence). The CDR3 totals 14 residues. CDR3 DNA sequence: TGTGCCAGCAGCTTAGGGACAGCAAACACTGGAGCTTTCTTT. The encoded protein is CASSLGTANTGAFF.

The chain employs TRBV7-7 and TRBJ2-1; 8 bases line up with TRBD2. CDR1 and CDR2 (germline): SSHAT, FNYEAQ (reference sequence). J lost 4 bases, V lost 0 bases, and 5 bases had no gene match. The CDR3 covers 16 residues. As DNA, the CDR3 is TGTGCCAGCAGCTTAGCGGCCCAGCGGGGGTACAATGAGCAGTTCTTC. This sequence encodes CASSLAAQRGYNEQFF.

Only a few counts were recorded for this clonotype. The chain couples TRBV20-1 to TRBJ2-5; D possibly corresponds to TRBD2 (6 bases). Near its end, the DNA agrees better with TRBJ2-7, so the J call may be wrong. Germline assignment: CDR1 DFQATT and CDR2 SNEGSKA (reference sequence). The CDR3 is 12 residues long. CDR3 DNA sequence: TGCAGTGCCGGGAGAGGTCTTTACGAGCAGTACTTC. Protein product: CSAGRGLYEQYF.

The sample holds a few counts of this clonotype. J is TRBJ1-3 and V is TRBV9; 9 bases line up with TRBD1. J was trimmed by 0 bases and V by 3 bases; bases with no gene match: 10. Looked up from germline, CDR1 is SGDLS and CDR2 is YYNGEE. This CDR3 has 18 amino acids. Here the CDR3 DNA reads TGTGCCAGCAGCGAGAGGGGGGACAGGGCCTCCTCTGGAAACACCATATATTTT. The encoded protein is CASSERGDRASSGNTIYF.

The V gene is TRBV30, the J gene TRBJ2-7; D is possibly TRBD1 or TRBD2 (5 bases each). The CDR3 totals 14 residues. V lost 0 bases and J lost 2, with 11 bases in between. Germline values: CDR1 GTSNPN, CDR2 SVGIG (reference sequence). The CDR3 reads CAWSVNGGPYEQYF. The DNA for the CDR3 is TGTGCCTGGAGTGTAAATGGGGGTCCCTACGAGCAGTACTTC.

The V call is TRBV7-2, the J call TRBJ2-5; tentatively, D is TRBD1 or TRBD2 (6 bases each). CDR1 is SGHTA, CDR2 FQGNSA, per germline. CDR3 length: 15 amino acids. The germline V and J ends were trimmed by 3 bases and 5 bases, with 16 bases remaining between them. CDR3 in DNA: TGTGCCAGCAGCTTTAGAGGGGGGTTCGAGGAGACCCAGTACTTC. This gives the protein CASSFRGGFEETQYF.

This clonotype was seen a few times. The chain employs TRBV7-9 and TRBJ2-3; D is undetermined. The germline gives CDR1 SEHNR, CDR2 FQNEAQ (reference sequence). The CDR3 consists of 13 residues. Between the trimmed V and J ends, which lost 1 base and 7 bases, there was a span of 9 bases. CDR3 amino acids: CASSLGGLNTQYF. The CDR3 nucleotides are TGTGCCAGCAGCTTAGGTGGCTTAAATACGCAGTATTTT. The full variable domain, with the rest looked up from reference TRBV7-9 and TRBJ2-3, is DTGVSQNPRHKITKRGQNVTFRCDPISEHNRLYWYRQTLGQGPEFLTYFQNEAQLEKSRLLSDRFSAERPKGSFSTLEIQRTEQGDSAMYLCASSLGGLNTQYFGPGTRLTVL.

This clonotype showed up just a few times. The chain has TRBV7-2 and TRBJ2-7, with TRBD1 identical over 9 bases. The germline gives CDR1 SGHTA, CDR2 FQGNSA. The length of the CDR3 is 14 residues. Unmatched junction bases numbered 7, after V lost 5 bases and J lost 5 bases. The CDR3 loop reads CASSLTGTGNEQYF. Written as DNA, the CDR3 is TGTGCCAGCAGCCTGACCGGGACAGGGAACGAGCAGTACTTC. Based on the CDR3 plus reference TRBV7-2 and TRBJ2-7, the full variable domain is GAGVSQSPSNKVTEKGKDVELRCDPISGHTALYWYRQSLGQGLEFLIYFQGNSAPDKSGLPSDRFSAERTGGSVSTLTIQRTQQEDSAVYLCASSLTGTGNEQYFGPGTRLTVT.

The V call is TRBV5-6, the J call TRBJ2-1; D perhaps matches TRBD1 (6 bases). The J call is doubtful: the DNA matches TRBJ2-7 better. The CDR3 loop spans 12 amino acids. CDR1 is SGHDT, CDR2 YYEEEE, per germline. CDR3 sequence (DNA): TGTGCCAGCAGCTCCCGACAGGTGGGGCAGTACTTC. Translating it yields CASSSRQVGQYF.